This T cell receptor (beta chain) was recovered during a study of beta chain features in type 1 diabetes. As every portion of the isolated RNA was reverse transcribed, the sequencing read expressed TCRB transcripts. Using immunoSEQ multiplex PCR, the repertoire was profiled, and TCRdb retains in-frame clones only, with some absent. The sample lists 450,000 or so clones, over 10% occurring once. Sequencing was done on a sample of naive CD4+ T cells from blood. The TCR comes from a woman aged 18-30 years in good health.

The CDR3 is CASSLRRSGNYEQYF. The CDR3 DNA reads as TGTGCCAGCAGCTTACGTCGTAGCGGGAACTACGAGCAGTACTTC. V gene TRBV7-2 combines with J gene TRBJ2-7; 8 bases agree with TRBD2. The CDR3 runs to 15 residues. Looked up from germline, CDR1 is SGHTA and CDR2 is FQGNSA. V lost 2 bases to trimming and J lost 3 bases; unmatched junction nucleotides: 6.